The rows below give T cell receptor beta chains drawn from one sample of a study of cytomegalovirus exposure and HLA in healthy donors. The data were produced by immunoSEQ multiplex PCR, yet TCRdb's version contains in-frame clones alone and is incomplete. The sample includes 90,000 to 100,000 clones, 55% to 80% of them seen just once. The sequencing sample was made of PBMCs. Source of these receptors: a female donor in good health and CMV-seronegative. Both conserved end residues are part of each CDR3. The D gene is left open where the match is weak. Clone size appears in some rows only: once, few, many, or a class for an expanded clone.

TGTGCCAGCAGCTTCTTTGCGGGGTCGGCTGGAAACACCATATATTTT CASSFFAGSAGNTIYF . TRBV11-2 . TRBJ1-3
TGTGCCAGCAGCAAGGGACAAGGGAAAGAGACCCAGTACTTC CASSKGQGKETQYF . TRBV7-8 . TRBJ2-5
TGTGCCAGCAAGGAGTCCCATAGCAATCAGCCCCAGCATTTT CASKESHSNQPQHF . TRBV28 . TRBJ1-5
TGTGCCAGCAGTGAAGACGAGGCAGGGGGCCCGTCCTATGGCTACACCTTC CASSEDEAGGPSYGYTF few TRBV2 TRBD1 TRBJ1-2
TGCACCAGCAGCCGAGGACTAGCTCGGGGCGAGACCCAGTACTTC CTSSRGLARGETQYF few TRBV1 . TRBJ2-5
TGTGCCATCAGACAGGAAGCGGGGGGCTACGAGCAGTACTTC CAIRQEAGGYEQYF . TRBV10-3 TRBD2 TRBJ2-7
TGTGCCAGCAGCCAAGTCAACAGGGAACCCTTTGCCGAAGCTTTCTTT CASSQVNREPFAEAFF many TRBV4-2 . TRBJ1-1
TGTGCCAGCACGAGTAGCGGATACAATGAGCAGTTCTTC CASTSSGYNEQFF . TRBV6-6 . TRBJ2-1
TGTGCCAGCAGCGGGCAGGGGGGCGGTTGGGCTTTCTTT CASSGQGGGWAFF . TRBV9 TRBD1 TRBJ1-1
TGCAGCGTCGAGGGAACATCGGGCGCTGAAGCTTTCTTT CSVEGTSGAEAFF . TRBV29-1 . TRBJ1-1
TGTGCCTGGAGGGACAGGGGGAAAAATGAGCAGTTCTTC CAWRDRGKNEQFF . TRBV30 TRBD1 TRBJ2-1
TGTGCCAGCAGTTCCGGACAGGGTTTGTCAGAGACCCAGTACTTC CASSSGQGLSETQYF . TRBV27 TRBD1 TRBJ2-5
TGTGCCAGCGGACTAGCGGGAGGGCCGACAGATACGCAGTATTTT CASGLAGGPTDTQYF . TRBV28 TRBD2 TRBJ2-3
TGTGCCAGCAGTGACTACCAAGAGACCCAGTACTTC CASSDYQETQYF once TRBV6-1 . TRBJ2-5
TGTTCCAGCAGCTTAGATTTGAGCTCTGGGGCCAACGTCCTGACTTTC CSSSLDLSSGANVLTF . TRBV7-9 . TRBJ2-6
TGTGCCAGCAGCTTAGACGGCAGCGGGGAGACTGAAGCTTTCTTT CASSLDGSGETEAFF many TRBV7-8 . TRBJ1-1
TGTGCCAGCAGTCTCCGGGGGATTCAGCCCCAGCATTTT CASSLRGIQPQHF . TRBV27 . TRBJ1-5
TGTGCCAGTAGTCCCCGGCAGGGGGCTAACTATGGCTACACCTTC CASSPRQGANYGYTF . TRBV19 TRBD1 TRBJ1-2
TGTGCCAGCAGACGGCTCCTTCAGCACAGGGTTGGCGAGCAGTACTTC CASRRLLQHRVGEQYF . TRBV2 . TRBJ2-7
TGTGCCTGGAGTGTAACGTACGGCAGGGCCGGAGATGAGCAGTTCTTC CAWSVTYGRAGDEQFF . TRBV30 . TRBJ2-1
TGTGCCAGCAGTCCCCAGGGCGGTAGCACAGATACGCAGTATTTT CASSPQGGSTDTQYF . TRBV6-5 . TRBJ2-3
TGCGCCAGCAGCCAAGATCCCGTCTATTCACCCCTCCACTTT CASSQDPVYSPLHF . TRBV4-3 . TRBJ1-6
TGTGCCAGCAGCCCTTTTGGGGGGGTGGGCACTGAAGCTTTCTTT CASSPFGGVGTEAFF . TRBV7-2 . TRBJ1-1
TGTGCCAGCAGTTGGACAGGGGCCCATTCCTATTCACCCCTCCACTTT CASSWTGAHSYSPLHF . TRBV27 TRBD1 TRBJ1-6
TGTGCCTGGAGTGGAGGCGAGACCCAGTACTTC CAWSGGETQYF . TRBV30 . TRBJ2-5
TGCGCCAGCAGCTTGGCCACCGGGACAGGGGTCTCCTACGAGCAGTACTTC CASSLATGTGVSYEQYF . TRBV5-1 TRBD1 TRBJ2-7
TGCGCCAGCAGTCTACCGGGGGGTTCCTACGAGCAGTACTTC CASSLPGGSYEQYF . TRBV10-2 TRBD2 TRBJ2-7
TGTGCTAGTGTCCTCGGGACTAGTCAGTTCTTC CASVLGTSQFF . TRBV12-5 TRBD2 TRBJ2-1
TGTGCCAGTAGTCTACAGGGGGCAGGGACTGAAGCTTTCTTT CASSLQGAGTEAFF . TRBV19 TRBD1 TRBJ1-1
TGTGCCAGCAGCTTGGTTTCAGGAAACTATGGCTACACCTTC CASSLVSGNYGYTF . TRBV11-3 . TRBJ1-2
TGTGCCAGCAGCTTCACGACAGCTAACTATGGCTACACCTTC CASSFTTANYGYTF . TRBV7-9 . TRBJ1-2
TGTGCCAGCAGTTACGGTATCGAGCGGAACACAGATACGCAGTATTTT CASSYGIERNTDTQYF . TRBV6-6 . TRBJ2-3
TGTGCCAGCAGCTTGGGATTAGGCCGGGGCAATGAGCAGTTCTTC CASSLGLGRGNEQFF few TRBV5-4 . TRBJ2-1
TGTGCCAGCAGGACTAGCCCAGCCGACCCGTACGAGCAGTACTTC CASRTSPADPYEQYF . TRBV28 TRBD2 TRBJ2-7
TGTGCCAGAAGCTTGACAGGGGAAAAACTGTTTTTT CARSLTGEKLFF . TRBV5-3 . TRBJ1-4
TGTGCCAGCAGCGACCGACAATATGACGACGAAATGAACACCGGGGAGCTGTTTTTT CASSDRQYDDEMNTGELFF . TRBV9 . TRBJ2-2
TGTGCCAGCAGCCCCTCGCCCGGACTAGCGGGGGCGAACACCGGGGAGCTGTTTTTT CASSPSPGLAGANTGELFF . TRBV7-9 TRBD2 TRBJ2-2
TGTGCCAGCAGGGAAGGGACAGACCTCTTACCCCAGCATTTT CASREGTDLLPQHF few TRBV2 TRBD1 TRBJ1-5
TGTGCCAGCAGTTACGCACAGGGGAGTCAGCCCCAGCATTTT CASSYAQGSQPQHF few TRBV6-6 TRBD1 TRBJ1-5
TGTGCCAGCAGCGGACGGGACAGACCCTACGAGCAGTACTTC CASSGRDRPYEQYF . TRBV21-1 . TRBJ2-7
TGTGCCAGCAGCCCAGCGCTAGCGAGCAGCACAGATACGCAGTATTTT CASSPALASSTDTQYF . TRBV5-4 . TRBJ2-3
TGTGCCAGCAGTGAATCTAAGGGTTTGGGACAGGGGAACTACGAGCAGTACTTC CASSESKGLGQGNYEQYF . TRBV25-1 TRBD1 TRBJ2-7
TGCGCCAGCAGCCAAGTCGGGACTAGCCAGAACATTCAGTACTTC CASSQVGTSQNIQYF . TRBV4-1 TRBD2 TRBJ2-4
TGTGCCAGCAGTCGTCCCATCCAGGCTGAAGCTTTCTTT CASSRPIQAEAFF . TRBV28 . TRBJ1-1
TGCGCCAGCAGCTTGTCCGGTGCAACTAATGAAAAACTGTTTTTT CASSLSGATNEKLFF once TRBV5-1 . TRBJ1-4
TGCGCCAGCAGCCAAGGACACTTGGGACAGTATGGCTACACCTTC CASSQGHLGQYGYTF once TRBV4-3 TRBD1 TRBJ1-2
TGCAGTGCTTCCCTTTACTATGGCTACACCTTC CSASLYYGYTF few TRBV20-1 . TRBJ1-2
TGTGCCAGCAGTTACGTCCGGGGGGGCGCCGGGGAGCTGTTTTTT CASSYVRGGAGELFF . TRBV6-5 TRBD2 TRBJ2-2
TGCGCCAGCAGCCAAGCGGACAGGAACACTGAAGCTTTCTTT CASSQADRNTEAFF . TRBV4-1 . TRBJ1-1